These 25 T cell receptor beta chains were sequenced from one sample in a study of cytomegalovirus exposure and HLA in healthy donors (dated 2017 in TCRdb). Receptor libraries were prepared by the immunoSEQ multiplex PCR assay. The multiplex PCR relied on a mix of 60 forward primers for TCR Vbeta segments and 13 reverse primers for TCR Jbeta segments. TCRdb retrieved this table from immuneACCESS and kept in-frame rearrangements only. Not all clones are present; in checked studies, unresolved V genes account for under half, and no reason is known for the remainder. The sample table includes just over 60,000 clones. The ten largest clones take up less than 6% of the sample. The sequencing input was PBMCs. The receptors here all came from a man aged 30 to 45 in good health and CMV-seropositive.

This sequence joins TRBV4-2 and TRBJ1-1; TRBD1 agrees at 7 bases. J was trimmed by 7 bases and V by 3 bases; bases with no gene match: 8. Germline assignment: CDR1 LGHNA and CDR2 YNFKEQ. The CDR3 spans 14 residues. The CDR3 sequence: CASSHLQGGFEAFF. As DNA, the CDR3 is TGTGCCAGCAGCCATCTCCAGGGGGGATTTGAAGCTTTCTTT.

This rearrangement joins TRBV9 to TRBJ2-7, with a weak D call TRBD2 (6 bases). Germline V gives CDR1 SGDLS, CDR2 YYNGEE. The CDR3 is 14 residues long. The V gene lost 4 bases and the J gene lost 0 bases, with 11 bases spanning the gap. The CDR3 loop reads CASSPGGDSYEQYF. In DNA, the CDR3 is TGTGCCAGCAGCCCTGGCGGGGACTCCTACGAGCAGTACTTC.

The chain employs TRBV30 and TRBJ2-7; 8 bases agree with TRBD1. CDR3 size: 14 residues. Germline V gene sequence: CDR1 GTSNPN, CDR2 SVGIG (reference sequence). J gave up 2 bases and V 2 bases, and 5 bases lay outside the gene matches. The CDR3 spells CAWSKGQAPYEQYF. The CDR3 DNA sequence: TGTGCCTGGAGTAAGGGACAGGCTCCCTACGAGCAGTACTTC.

The chain carries TRBV4-1 and TRBJ1-1; D not certain. The germline V and J ends were trimmed by 0 bases and 1 base, with 9 bases remaining between them. The CDR3 has 15 residues. CDR1 MGHRA and CDR2 YSYEKL come from the germline V gene. The CDR3 is CASSQEWPGNTEAFF. DNA for the CDR3: TGCGCCAGCAGCCAAGAGTGGCCAGGGAACACTGAAGCTTTCTTT.

V usage is TRBV6-1 and J usage is TRBJ2-5, with 8 bases that match TRBD2. After removal of 1 base from V and 1 base from J, the junction contained 8 bases not matched to a gene. Per germline, CDR1 MNHNS and CDR2 SASEGT. The CDR3 sequence is 17 residues long. The CDR3 here is CASSEVVGGGFQETQYF. In DNA form, the CDR3 reads TGTGCCAGCAGTGAAGTGGTGGGCGGGGGGTTCCAAGAGACCCAGTACTTC.

For this clone: A read error may produce the germline difference seen at one junction end. This sequence joins TRBV9 and TRBJ2-3, with D possibly TRBD2 on 7 matching bases. The CDR3 runs 15 residues. From germline, CDR1 is SGDLS and CDR2 YYNGEE. Here the CDR3 reads CASSVMGGGTDKQYF. The CDR3 DNA reads TGTGCCAGCAGCGTTATGGGGGGGGGCACAGATAAGCAGTATTTT.

This sequence joins TRBV5-4 and TRBJ2-5; 7 bases agree with TRBD1. The ends lost 5 bases at V and 3 bases at J; junction bases unmatched: 4. CDR1 is SGHNT and CDR2 is YYREEE in the germline V gene (reference sequence). CDR3 length: 13 residues. The CDR3 DNA reads TGTGCCAGCAGGCGCGACAGGGAAGAGACCCAGTACTTC. Its translation: CASRRDREETQYF.

V gene TRBV6-1 combines with J gene TRBJ2-7; D possibly corresponds to TRBD2 (7 bases). V was pared by 3 bases and J by 3 bases, with 12 bases between. This CDR3 is built from 14 residues. From germline, CDR1 is MNHNS and CDR2 SASEGT. The CDR3: CASSDGGHGYEQYF. In nucleotides, the CDR3 is TGTGCCAGCAGTGACGGGGGGCACGGCTACGAGCAGTACTTC.

The chain links TRBV2 to TRBJ2-7, with TRBD2 identical over 8 bases. Germline V gene lookup returns CDR1 SNHLY and CDR2 FYNNEI. CDR3 size: 15 residues. V shed 3 bases, J shed 3 bases, and the junction held 7 bases outside the gene matches. The DNA of the CDR3 is TGTGCCAGCAGTGAGGAAGCGGGGGCTAACTACGAGCAGTACTTC. Translation: CASSEEAGANYEQYF.

The chain has TRBV5-1 and TRBJ2-1; possible D gene TRBD2, 5 bases. V was pared by 2 bases and J by 5 bases, with 8 bases between. Germline-derived CDR1 and CDR2 are SGHRS and YFSETQ. This CDR3 is built from 13 residues. In DNA, the CDR3 is TGCGCCAGCAGCTTAGCTAGCAACAATGAGCAGTTCTTC. It is translated as CASSLASNNEQFF.

This sequence joins TRBV19 and TRBJ1-1; perhaps TRBD1 as D (5 bases). Germline V gene sequence: CDR1 LNHDA, CDR2 SQIVND (reference sequence). The V gene lost 4 bases and the J gene lost 1 base, with 7 bases spanning the gap. This CDR3 comprises 13 residues. The chain's CDR3 is CASSRQTNTEAFF. The DNA for the CDR3 is TGTGCCAGTAGTAGACAGACGAACACTGAAGCTTTCTTT.

The rearrangement uses TRBV2 and TRBJ2-5; 8 bases map to TRBD2. J was trimmed by 2 bases and V by 1 base; bases with no gene match: 0. CDR1 is SNHLY and CDR2 is FYNNEI in the germline V gene. The CDR3 consists of 14 residues. The CDR3 nucleotides are TGTGCCAGCAGTGAAGGACTAGCGCAAGAGACCCAGTACTTC. Protein product: CASSEGLAQETQYF.

V is TRBV2 and J is TRBJ2-2; perhaps TRBD1 as D (5 bases). CDR1 and CDR2 from the germline V gene are SNHLY and FYNNEI. V lost 6 bases to trimming and J lost 4 bases, with 15 bases between them. This CDR3 has 15 amino acids. CDR3 region: CASSPQGEITGELFF. CDR3 DNA sequence: TGTGCCAGCAGCCCACAAGGGGAAATCACCGGGGAGCTGTTTTTT.

The gene calls are TRBV23-1 and TRBJ2-7; D possibly uses TRBD1 or TRBD2 (9 bases each). TRBV23-1 is an open reading frame whose function is uncertain. CDR3 length: 21 amino acids. Trimming took off 3 bases at V and 0 bases at J, with 30 bases between the two ends. The CDR3: CASSQTPRTGEKREDSYEQYF. The CDR3 nucleotides are TGCGCCAGCAGTCAGACTCCCCGGACAGGGGAGAAGCGGGAGGACTCCTACGAGCAGTACTTC.

The genes are TRBV7-9 and TRBJ2-4; possibly TRBD1 for D (6 bases). The V end lost 1 base, the J end lost 1 base, and 11 bases lay between the germline ends. Germline assignment: CDR1 SEHNR and CDR2 FQNEAQ (reference sequence). CDR3 length: 16 residues. CDR3 region: CASSLGGPVAKNIQYF. DNA of the CDR3: TGTGCCAGCAGCTTAGGGGGGCCGGTGGCCAAAAACATTCAGTACTTC. Complete variable domain (other parts from reference TRBV7-9 and TRBJ2-4): DTGVSQNPRHKITKRGQNVTFRCDPISEHNRLYWYRQTLGQGPEFLTYFQNEAQLEKSRLLSDRFSAERPKGSFSTLEIQRTEQGDSAMYLCASSLGGPVAKNIQYFGAGTRLSVL.

V usage is TRBV7-9 and J usage is TRBJ1-6; D perhaps matches TRBD1 (6 bases). CDR3 size: 15 residues. V lost 3 bases to trimming and J lost 10 bases, with 16 bases between them. Germline CDR1 is SEHNR and CDR2 is FQNEAQ (reference sequence). The CDR3 region is CASSFSPGEISPLHF. In DNA form, the CDR3 reads TGTGCCAGCAGCTTCTCCCCAGGGGAAATATCACCCCTCCACTTT.

CDR3 amino acids: CASSSSSNQPQHF. CDR3 coding DNA: TGTGCCAGCAGCTCTTCTAGCAATCAGCCCCAGCATTTT. The chain joins TRBV25-1 to TRBJ1-5; D not certain. Trimming pared 6 bases from V and 0 bases from J, leaving 6 bases between. This CDR3 region has 13 residues. CDR1 is MGHDK and CDR2 is SYGVNS in the germline V gene.

The chain recombines TRBV6-6 with TRBJ1-4; TRBD1 aligns across 8 bases. The germline V gene encodes CDR1 MNHNY and CDR2 SVGAGI (reference sequence). The ends lost 6 bases at V and 2 bases at J; junction bases unmatched: 5. The CDR3 runs to 15 residues. CDR3 sequence: CASRAGGATNEKLFF. CDR3 sequence (DNA): TGTGCCAGCAGGGCAGGGGGCGCGACTAATGAAAAACTGTTTTTT.

This chain uses TRBV7-2 with TRBJ2-2; D gene unclear. The ends were cut back, 5 bases at V and 2 bases at J, with 12 bases in the middle. In germline, CDR1 is SGHTA, CDR2 FQGNSA. The CDR3 loop spans 15 amino acids. The CDR3 spells CASSPQVTNTGELFF. CDR3 DNA sequence: TGTGCCAGCAGCCCTCAGGTTACCAACACCGGGGAGCTGTTTTTT. The variable domain in full, completed from reference TRBV7-2 and TRBJ2-2, reads GAGVSQSPSNKVTEKGKDVELRCDPISGHTALYWYRQSLGQGLEFLIYFQGNSAPDKSGLPSDRFSAERTGGSVSTLTIQRTQQEDSAVYLCASSPQVTNTGELFFGEGSRLTVL.

The rearrangement links TRBV11-1 to TRBJ2-7; 8 bases match TRBD1. The germline gives CDR1 SGHAT, CDR2 FQDESV (reference sequence). The CDR3 totals 15 residues. Germline trimming cut 1 base from V and 5 bases from J; bases unmatched to any gene: 7. Written as DNA, the CDR3 is TGTGCCAGCAGCTTAGGACAGGGGCTGGATCACGAGCAGTACTTC. As protein: CASSLGQGLDHEQYF.

In nucleotides, the CDR3 is TGCGCAAGATGGGTCGGGGAGACCCAGTACTTC. It translates to CARWVGETQYF. The chain joins TRBV5-1 to TRBJ2-5; D remains unclear. Germline values: CDR1 SGHRS, CDR2 YFSETQ. The CDR3 is 11 amino acids.

The V call is TRBV29-1, the J call TRBJ2-1; weak D call: TRBD1 (6 bases). V lost 6 bases, J lost 6 bases, and 21 bases lay in between. The CDR3 extends over 15 amino acids. Germline CDR1 is SQVTM and CDR2 is ANQGSEA. CDR3 nucleotide sequence: TGCAGCGTGGGTTTAGGGGCAACAGGGTCCAATGAGCAGTTCTTC. Protein: CSVGLGATGSNEQFF.

The genes are TRBV12-5 and TRBJ1-5; 7 nucleotides align to TRBD1. The CDR3 totals 15 residues. J lost 3 bases, V lost 4 bases, and 6 bases had no gene match. CDR1 is LGHNT, CDR2 FRNRAP, per germline. The CDR3 nucleotides read TGTGCTAGTGGTTGGACGACAGGGAACAATCAGCCCCAGCATTTT. As protein: CASGWTTGNNQPQHF.

CDR3 coding DNA: TGCGCCAGCAGCCAAGGAGGCCTTGAAGCTTTCTTT. It encodes CASSQGGLEAFF. The rearrangement uses TRBV4-1 and TRBJ1-1, with unresolved D. V dropped 1 base and J dropped 7 bases, with 7 bases sitting between them. CDR1 MGHRA and CDR2 YSYEKL come from the germline V gene. The CDR3 totals 12 residues.

The chain carries TRBV29-1 and TRBJ1-3; D remains unclear. The CDR3 contains 13 residues. Trimming stripped 3 bases from V and 0 bases from J, with 6 bases between. In germline, CDR1 is SQVTM, CDR2 ANQGSEA. The CDR3 is CSVELVSGNTIYF. The CDR3 nucleotides are TGCAGCGTTGAGCTAGTCTCTGGAAACACCATATATTTT.